This TCR beta chain was observed in a study of T cell responses to AZD1222 COVID-19 vaccine. General observations from the study: Recipients of AZD1222 seropositive at baseline numbered only 5 or 6.

The sample holds one count of this clone. Its specificity is not known. Profiled with immunoSEQ multiplex PCR; TCRdb holds only in-frame clones, not every one. The sample holds over 150,000 clones, about 85% seen once. The germline gives CDR1 LGHNA, CDR2 YSLEER. Between the trimmed V and J ends, which lost 0 bases and 1 base, there was a span of 19 bases. The CDR3 runs 18 residues. The chain joins TRBV4-3 to TRBJ2-7, with D tentatively TRBD1 or TRBD2 (5 bases each). The TCR comes from an adult in good health. The specimen comprised peripheral blood, sampled on day 0 of AZD1222 vaccination. DNA of the CDR3: TGCGCCAGCAGCCAAGAGGCCTCTGGGGCGGTAGCGTCCTACGAGCAGTACTTC. Translated: CASSQEASGAVASYEQYF.